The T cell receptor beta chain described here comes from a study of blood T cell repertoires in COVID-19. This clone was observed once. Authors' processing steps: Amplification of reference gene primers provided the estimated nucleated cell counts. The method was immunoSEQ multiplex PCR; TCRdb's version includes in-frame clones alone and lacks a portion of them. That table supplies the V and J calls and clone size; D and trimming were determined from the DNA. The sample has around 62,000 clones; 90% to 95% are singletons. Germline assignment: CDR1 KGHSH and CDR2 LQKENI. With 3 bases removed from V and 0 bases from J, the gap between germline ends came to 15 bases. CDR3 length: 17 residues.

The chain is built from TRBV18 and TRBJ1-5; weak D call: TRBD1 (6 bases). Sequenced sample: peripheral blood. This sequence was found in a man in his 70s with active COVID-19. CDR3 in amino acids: CASSPLGTSDSNQPQHF. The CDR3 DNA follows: TGTGCCAGCTCACCTCTTGGGACATCCGATAGCAATCAGCCCCAGCATTTT. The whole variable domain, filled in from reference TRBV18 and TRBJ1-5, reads NAGVMQNPRHLVRRRGQEARLRCSPMKGHSHVYWYRQLPEEGLKFMVYLQKENIIDESGMPKERFSAEFPKEGPSILRIQQVVRGDSAAYFCASSPLGTSDSNQPQHFGDGTRLSIL.